This T cell receptor beta chain was obtained from a study of T cell repertoires in cytomegalovirus infection (dated by TCRdb to the late 2010s). Looking at the study overall: Donor HLA type was relevant to the analysis, because carriage of CMV infection together with the matching HLA type was indicated by public TCR beta signatures.

TCRdb shows the sequencer as Illumina HiSeq 1500. The public reads were run again by TCRdb, first through fastp at Q25 and then through MiXCR, and only productive beta chains were kept. Each CDR3 protein appears once, grouped with its most common genes and DNA. The sample table holds approximately 500,000 distinct CDR3 sequences, of which about 30% were seen once. The biggest ten clones account for roughly 13% of the sample. Study-level results and caveats: The ex vivo response was dominated by HLA-C-restricted CMV-specific TCR beta clonotypes, which also provided the single most frequent clonotype in two of eight donors. Carriers of CMV infection plus the relevant HLA type were discriminated by the cumulative frequency of public TCR beta family members in the study cohort and in an independent roughly 340-donor cohort.

This clonotype was detected a few times. Its antigen is not yet known. Per-nucleotide qualities are absent, and no much larger clonotype sits a single base away. The junction shows trimming of 4 bases on V and 2 bases on J, plus 15 bases between the germline ends. Inclusive of the bounding cysteine and phenylalanine, the CDR3 is 16 residues long. Only CDR3 DNA remains: 48 bases, in frame from the first base. The CDR1 and CDR2 encoded by the germline V gene are KGHDR and SFDVKD. The V and J genes are TRBV24-1 and TRBJ2-3; perhaps TRBD2 is the D gene, with 5 bases matching. The source is a human donor in good health (CMV status not recorded). Some clones in this sample may be carry-over from other donors' samples. The material sequenced was PBMCs. The nucleotides read TGTGCCACCAGTGAATCCAGAGGGCCACACACAGATACGCAGTATTTT. Its protein reads: CATSESRGPHTDTQYF.